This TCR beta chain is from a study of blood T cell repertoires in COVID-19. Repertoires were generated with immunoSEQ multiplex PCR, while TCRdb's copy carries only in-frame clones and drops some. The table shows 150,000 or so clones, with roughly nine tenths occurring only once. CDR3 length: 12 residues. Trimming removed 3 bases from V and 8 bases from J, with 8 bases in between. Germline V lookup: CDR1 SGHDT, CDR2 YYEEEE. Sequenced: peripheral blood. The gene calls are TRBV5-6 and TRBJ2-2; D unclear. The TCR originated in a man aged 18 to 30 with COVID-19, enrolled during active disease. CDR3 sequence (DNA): TGTGCCAGCAGCTCCCGCGGTGGGGAGCTGTTTTTT. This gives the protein CASSSRGGELFF.